This is a list of T cell receptor beta chains from one sample in a study of T-cell memory formation after mild COVID-19. TCRdb passed the 5' RACE reads through MiXCR, listing each CDR3 protein once. The sample yields fewer than 550,000 distinct CDR3 sequences, approximately 20% seen once. The material sequenced was PBMCs or a T cell subset sorted from them (not recorded which). These receptors all come from an adult woman who had mild COVID-19 (a few samples of this study predate the infection). Cell type and time point are not known. Each CDR3 is given with its conserved first and last residue. Fields, in order: D gene, V gene, clone size, J gene, CDR3 DNA, CDR3 protein. A D gene is named only where the DNA matches it firmly. The size of a clone is reported for some rows only, either as once, few or many, or as a class for expanded clones.

>.|TRBV25-1|.|TRBJ2-3
TGTGCCAGCAGTGACGCATTCACAGATACGCAGTATTTT
CASSDAFTDTQYF
>.|TRBV24-1|.|TRBJ1-2
TGTGCCACTGGAGGGTCTAGGCAGGACCCTTTCAACTATGGCTACACCTTC
CATGGSRQDPFNYGYTF
>.|TRBV24-1|few|TRBJ2-4
TGTGCCACCAGTGATAAGTTAGCCAAAAACATTCAGTACTTC
CATSDKLAKNIQYF
>.|TRBV2|.|TRBJ1-1
TGTGCCAGCACCCAAGAGCTGTTTGAAGCTTTCTTT
CASTQELFEAFF
>.|TRBV11-2|.|TRBJ2-1
TGTGCCAGCAGCTTAGCCCCAGGGGTGAGGAATGAGCAGTTCTTC
CASSLAPGVRNEQFF
>TRBD1|TRBV12-3/TRBV12-4|.|TRBJ1-6
TGTGCCAGCAGCACCGGCGACAGGGCGGGCAATTCACCCCTCCACTTT
CASSTGDRAGNSPLHF
>.|TRBV9|few|TRBJ1-1
TGTGCCAGCAGCGTAGTCTTGGGGACCTCTGAAGCTTTCTTT
CASSVVLGTSEAFF
>TRBD2|TRBV5-1|many|TRBJ2-1
TGCGCCAGCAGCTTGGATCTAGCGGTTTCCTACAATGAGCAGTTCTTC
CASSLDLAVSYNEQFF
>.|TRBV20-1|.|TRBJ2-7
TGCAGTGCTTCTACTACCTACGAGCAGTACTTC
CSASTTYEQYF
>.|TRBV7-9|few|TRBJ2-6
TGTGCCAGCAGCTCCCCGACAGGTTCGGCGGCTGGGGCCAACGTCCTGACTTTC
CASSSPTGSAAGANVLTF
>TRBD2|TRBV7-2|few|TRBJ2-3
TGTGCCAGCAGCTTAGGCCCTGCGGGAGCGACAGATACGCAGTATTTT
CASSLGPAGATDTQYF
>TRBD1|TRBV7-9|once|TRBJ1-1
TGTGCCAGCAGCTTCAGAACAGGGGACAGGGGCCCTGAAGCTTTCTTT
CASSFRTGDRGPEAFF
>TRBD2|TRBV10-3|.|TRBJ2-1
TGTGCCATCAGTGTGTCTAGCGGCCACAATGAGCAGTTCTTC
CAISVSSGHNEQFF
>TRBD2|TRBV27|.|TRBJ2-7
TGTGCCAGCAGGCGACTAGCGGGGGCCTACGAGCAGTACTTC
CASRRLAGAYEQYF
>TRBD1|TRBV5-1|.|TRBJ2-7
TGCGCCAGTCAGGGGGACAGCCCGCCCTACGAGCAGTACTTC
CASQGDSPPYEQYF
>TRBD2|TRBV7-2|few|TRBJ2-3
TGTGCCAGCACGTGGACTAGCGGGAGCACAGATACGCAGTATTTT
CASTWTSGSTDTQYF
>TRBD2|TRBV24-1|few|TRBJ2-5
TGTGCCACCAGTGACTCGGGACTAGCACGGGAGACCCAGTACTTC
CATSDSGLARETQYF
>TRBD2|TRBV7-3|few|TRBJ2-1
TGTGCCAGCAGCTTAAAAGCGGGACACAATGAGCAGTTCTTC
CASSLKAGHNEQFF
>.|TRBV15|.|TRBJ2-7
TGTGCCACCAGCAGAGAGGGGGTTATTCCCCCATACTTCTACGAGCAGTACTTC
CATSREGVIPPYFYEQYF
>TRBD1|TRBV24-1|few|TRBJ2-1
TGTGCCACCTCCGGACAGGGGGCTCACAATGAGCAGTTCTTC
CATSGQGAHNEQFF
>.|TRBV5-6|.|TRBJ2-2
TGTGCCAGCAGCTTGGGAGGGGTGGTCACCGGGGAGCTGTTTTTT
CASSLGGVVTGELFF
>.|TRBV25-1|.|TRBJ1-1
TGTGCCAGCAGTGACCCCCGCCTGGGAAACACTGAAGCTTTCTTT
CASSDPRLGNTEAFF
>.|TRBV29-1|few|TRBJ2-7
TGCAGCGTCCTGCCCGGGACGGAAGCCTACGAGCAGTACTTC
CSVLPGTEAYEQYF
>.|TRBV11-2|.|TRBJ2-1
TGTGCCAGCAGCTTACGGGAAGGGCAAGGACTCTACAATGAGCAGTTCTTC
CASSLREGQGLYNEQFF
>.|TRBV24-1|.|TRBJ2-1
TGTGCCATCGAGTGGGGGGGACAGACCTACAATGAGCAGTTCTTC
CAIEWGGQTYNEQFF
>TRBD1|TRBV4-2|.|TRBJ2-7
TGTGCCAGCAGCCAGACCGGGACAGGCGCCTACGAGCAGTACTTC
CASSQTGTGAYEQYF
>.|TRBV20-1|.|TRBJ2-7
TGCAGTGCTAGAGATCAGGGGGAGGTGGCCGAGCAGTACTTC
CSARDQGEVAEQYF
>TRBD1|TRBV5-5|.|TRBJ2-1
TGTGCCAGCAGCCAATGGGACAGGGACCACAATGAGCAGTTCTTC
CASSQWDRDHNEQFF
>.|TRBV7-9|.|TRBJ1-1
TGTGCCAGCAGCTTAGCGGGCAGCCAGGGATACACTGAAGCTTTCTTT
CASSLAGSQGYTEAFF
>.|TRBV10-3|.|TRBJ1-1
TGTGCCATCAGGGGGGACGGGGAAGCTTTCTTT
CAIRGDGEAFF
>.|TRBV4-3|few|TRBJ2-5
TGCGCCAGCAGCCAAGAGTACATCCGAGAGACCCAGTACTTC
CASSQEYIRETQYF
>.|TRBV4-3|.|TRBJ1-2
TGCGCCAGCAGCCTCGGGCTACCACCTATCTTTAACTATGGCTACACCTTC
CASSLGLPPIFNYGYTF
>TRBD2|TRBV24-1|.|TRBJ2-1
TGTGCCACCAGTGATTCGGGACTAGCGGGCCGCAATGAGCAGTTCTTC
CATSDSGLAGRNEQFF
>.|TRBV4-2|.|TRBJ2-7
TGTGCCAGCAGCCAAGGGGATCCGGGACGGATCGACGAGCAGTACTTC
CASSQGDPGRIDEQYF
>TRBD1|TRBV2|.|TRBJ2-3
TGTGCCAAGTACCACAGGGGGCGTAGCACAGATACGCAGTATTTT
CAKYHRGRSTDTQYF
>.|TRBV20-1|few|TRBJ1-1
TGCAGTGCTAGAGATGGACGGGGGGCTTTCTTT
CSARDGRGAFF
>TRBD2|TRBV24-1|.|TRBJ2-2
TGTGCCACCTCTGGGGAGGGAGCCCTGAACACCGGGGAGCTGTTTTTT
CATSGEGALNTGELFF
>TRBD1|TRBV27|.|TRBJ2-1
TGTGCCAGCAGGCCGGGACAGAAGTACAATGAGCAGTTCTTC
CASRPGQKYNEQFF
>.|TRBV24-1|.|TRBJ2-2
TGTGCCACCAGTGATCCGCGGGGAGCGAACACCGGGGAGCTGTTTTTT
CATSDPRGANTGELFF
>.|TRBV6-5|few|TRBJ2-5
TGTGCCAGCAGTTACAAATCGGGACGGCCGACCCAAGAGACCCAGTACTTC
CASSYKSGRPTQETQYF
>.|TRBV12-3/TRBV12-4|few|TRBJ1-5
TGTGCCAGCAGTGGTCGGCCTGAGGGGCCCCAGCATTTT
CASSGRPEGPQHF
>TRBD2|TRBV7-8|.|TRBJ2-1
TGTGCCAGCAGCCCCCCGACTAGCGGGGGGAATGAGCAGTTCTTC
CASSPPTSGGNEQFF
>TRBD1|TRBV29-1|many|TRBJ1-6
TGCAGCGCCAGGACAGGGCTTAATTCACCCCTCCACTTT
CSARTGLNSPLHF
>TRBD1|TRBV5-8|.|TRBJ1-1
TGTGCCAGCAACCGACAGGGACGGAACACTGAAGCTTTCTTT
CASNRQGRNTEAFF
>TRBD2|TRBV6-6|.|TRBJ2-1
TGTGCCAGCAGTTACGAGACTAGCCCCAAGCATGAGCAGTTCTTC
CASSYETSPKHEQFF
>.|TRBV4-3|.|TRBJ2-1
TGCGCCAGCAGCCAAGGGAGGGAATCCTACAATGAGCAGTTCTTC
CASSQGRESYNEQFF
>TRBD1|TRBV18|.|TRBJ1-4
TGTGCCAGCTCACGACAGGGGATTAATGAAAAACTGTTTTTT
CASSRQGINEKLFF
>.|TRBV7-9|few|TRBJ2-7
TGTGCCAGCAGCTTAGCGGGACGAGGGTACGAGCAGTACTTC
CASSLAGRGYEQYF
>.|TRBV4-2|.|TRBJ2-3
TGTGCCAGCAGCCAAGATCGGCTGGAGGCAGATACGCAGTATTTT
CASSQDRLEADTQYF
>.|TRBV4-1|many|TRBJ2-7
TGCGCCAGCAGCCAAGTCCGATCCTACGAGCAGTACTTC
CASSQVRSYEQYF
>TRBD1|TRBV12-3/TRBV12-4|few|TRBJ1-1
TGTGCCAGCATCAACAGGGGGCACGGCACTGAAGCTTTCTTT
CASINRGHGTEAFF
>TRBD2|TRBV4-1|.|TRBJ2-5
TGCGCCAGCAGCCAAACCCCTGGGGCGGGAGCATCCCAAGAGACCCAGTACTTC
CASSQTPGAGASQETQYF
>TRBD1|TRBV7-8|few|TRBJ1-1
TGTGCCAGCAGCTTAGGGGGACAGTCAACTGAAGCTTTCTTT
CASSLGGQSTEAFF
>.|TRBV3-1|few|TRBJ1-1
TGTGCCAGCAGCCAAGGACGGGGTACAGGAAGGACTGAAGCTTTCTTT
CASSQGRGTGRTEAFF